The present TCR beta chain was sequenced within a study of shared clonotypes between healthy human individuals. Comment on this clone: Its antigen is not identified.

This CDR3 has 15 residues. Trimming removed 5 bases from V and 1 base from J; junction bases left unmatched: 6. CDR1 is LNHNV and CDR2 is YYDKDF in the germline V gene (reference sequence). Study-level points and caveats: Several donors held around 5% of naive CD4 clonotypes in common. Clonotype sharing among donors was expected to depend on sequencing depth.

TCRdb's table, derived via immunoSEQ multiplex PCR, lists solely in-frame clones and lacks some. This table has approximately 1,000,000 clones, 78% appearing once. This chain joins TRBV15 and TRBJ2-3; 7 nucleotides align to TRBD1. Sample: memory CD4+ T cells from PBMCs. Subset in this sample: CD45RA-negative fraction. This receptor was taken from a man aged 18 to 35 in good health. Some clones in this sample may be carry-over from other donors' samples. Here the CDR3 DNA reads TGTGCCACCAGCGTAGGGGGCGCCGGCACAGATACGCAGTATTTT. This gives the protein CATSVGGAGTDTQYF.